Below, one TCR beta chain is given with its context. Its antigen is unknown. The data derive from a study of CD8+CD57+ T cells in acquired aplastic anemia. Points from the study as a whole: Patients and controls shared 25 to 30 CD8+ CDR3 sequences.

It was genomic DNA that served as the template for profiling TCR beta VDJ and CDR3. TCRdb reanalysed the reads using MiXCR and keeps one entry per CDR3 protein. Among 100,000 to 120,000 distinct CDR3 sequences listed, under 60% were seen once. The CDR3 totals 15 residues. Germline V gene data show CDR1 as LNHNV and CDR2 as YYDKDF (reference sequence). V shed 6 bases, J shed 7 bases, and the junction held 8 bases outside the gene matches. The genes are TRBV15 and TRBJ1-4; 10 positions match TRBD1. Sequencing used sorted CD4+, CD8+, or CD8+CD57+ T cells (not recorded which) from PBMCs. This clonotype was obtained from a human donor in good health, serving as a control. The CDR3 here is CATRPGQGEFEKLFF. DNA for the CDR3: TGTGCCACCAGACCCGGACAGGGGGAATTTGAAAAACTGTTTTTT.